Following are 12 T cell receptor beta chains from one sample sequenced in a study of blood T cell repertoires in COVID-19. Clones were read by immunoSEQ multiplex PCR, and TCRdb kept only the in-frame ones, dropping some. Of about 38,000 clones listed, about 88% are singletons. Sequenced sample: peripheral blood. These receptors were taken from a man between 65 and 80 years old with active COVID-19.

This clone appeared once. J is TRBJ1-6 and V is TRBV4-1; D uncertain. The V gene lost 0 bases and the J gene lost 11 bases, with 8 bases spanning the gap. Germline CDR1 is MGHRA and CDR2 is YSYEKL. The CDR3 has 13 residues. The CDR3 region is CASSQESLPPLHF. Here the CDR3 DNA reads TGCGCCAGCAGCCAAGAAAGCCTCCCACCCCTCCACTTT.

The chain has TRBV6-5 and TRBJ2-1; 13 bases fit TRBD2. J was trimmed by 8 bases and V by 5 bases; bases with no gene match: 6. The CDR3 loop spans 15 amino acids. The germline CDR1 and CDR2 sequences are MNHEY and SVGAGI. The CDR3 coding sequence is TGTGCCAGCAGTCCCACTAGCGGGAGGGCCGATGAGCAGTTCTTC. Amino acids: CASSPTSGRADEQFF.

This rearrangement joins TRBV5-1 to TRBJ2-1, with TRBD1 identical over 9 bases. The junction had 6 bases not matched to a gene; V was cut back by 3 bases and J by 8 bases. Germline CDR1 is SGHRS and CDR2 is YFSETQ. The CDR3 runs 14 residues. The CDR3 DNA follows: TGCGCCAGCAGCTCTCGGACAGGGGTCGATGAGCAGTTCTTC. This codes for CASSSRTGVDEQFF.

The V and J genes are TRBV12-2 and TRBJ2-3; TRBD2, the D gene given by the table, was not confirmed from the DNA. TRBV12-2 is listed as a pseudogene. The CDR3 runs to 15 residues. CDR3 nucleotide sequence: TGTGCAAGTCGCCCCCGGACTAGCATAGGAGATACGCAGTATTTT. Its translation: CASRPRTSIGDTQYF.

CDR3: CASSFVRGAGNTIYF. CDR3 coding DNA: TGTGCCAGCAGCTTTGTAAGGGGCGCTGGAAACACCATATATTTT. This sequence joins TRBV7-8 and TRBJ1-3, with a tentative D call TRBD1 (5 bases). Trimming removed 3 bases at V and 2 bases at J, with 11 bases between. The V gene's germline CDR1 is SGHVS and CDR2 FQNEAQ. The CDR3 is 15 amino acids.

The CDR3 DNA follows: TGTGCCAGTAGTCCCGGGACTAGCGGGAGAGGGGACTACGAGCAGTACTTC. As protein: CASSPGTSGRGDYEQYF. The chain uses TRBV19 and TRBJ2-7; the match to TRBD2 covers 14 bases. The CDR3 contains 17 residues. Trimming at V came to 5 bases and at J to 3 bases, leaving 9 bases not matched to a gene. Per the germline V gene, CDR1 is LNHDA and CDR2 is SQIVND (reference sequence).

The chain links TRBV7-9 to TRBJ2-1; possible D gene TRBD2, 5 bases. Germline V CDR1 and CDR2: SEHNR, FQNEAQ (reference sequence). V gave up 3 bases and J gave up 10 bases, with 7 bases separating them. This CDR3 region has 11 residues. In DNA, the CDR3 is TGTGCCAGCAGCTTCCCGGGAGAGCAGTTCTTC. Translated, it gives CASSFPGEQFF. The full variable domain, with the rest looked up from reference TRBV7-9 and TRBJ2-1, is DTGVSQNPRHKITKRGQNVTFRCDPISEHNRLYWYRQTLGQGPEFLTYFQNEAQLEKSRLLSDRFSAERPKGSFSTLEIQRTEQGDSAMYLCASSFPGEQFFGPGTRLTVL.

This clone was observed a single time. The chain is built from TRBV1 and TRBJ2-7; the DNA was not compared with TRBD2, the D call given in the table. TRBV1 is a pseudogene locus. The CDR3 loop spans 20 amino acids. CDR3 sequence: CTSSQDPDRCLVALGYEQYF. In DNA, the CDR3 is TGCACCAGCAGCCAAGACCCGGATCGTTGTCTAGTCGCTTTGGGCTACGAGCAGTACTTC.

The CDR3 sequence is CASSLNPGGGNTIYF. The CDR3 DNA reads TGCGCCAGCAGCCTAAATCCAGGAGGTGGAAACACCATATATTTT. V is TRBV4-1 and J is TRBJ1-3, with unresolved D. CDR1 MGHRA and CDR2 YSYEKL come from the germline V gene. Between the trimmed V and J ends, which lost 4 bases and 3 bases, there was a span of 13 bases. CDR3 length equals 15 residues.

CDR3: CASSSSGSGETQYF. CDR3 nucleotides: TGTGCCAGCAGCTCAAGCGGGAGTGGGGAGACCCAGTACTTC. This chain connects TRBV7-2 to TRBJ2-5, with TRBD2 matching over 8 bases. The V gene's germline CDR1 is SGHTA and CDR2 FQGNSA. The CDR3 runs 14 residues. V gave up 4 bases and J gave up 5 bases; unmatched junction bases: 6.

The V call is TRBV5-1, the J call TRBJ2-1; maybe TRBD1 (6 bases). CDR1 and CDR2 from the germline V gene are SGHRS and YFSETQ. The CDR3 is 15 amino acids. V was trimmed by 0 bases and J by 6 bases, leaving 13 bases between them. CDR3 in DNA: TGCGCCAGCAGCTTGGCGCAACAGGGTTCCAATGAGCAGTTCTTC. Encoded protein: CASSLAQQGSNEQFF. Variable domain in full (rest from reference TRBV5-1 and TRBJ2-1): KAGVTQTPRYLIKTRGQQVTLSCSPISGHRSVSWYQQTPGQGLQFLFEYFSETQRNKGNFPGRFSGRQFSNSRSEMNVSTLELGDSALYLCASSLAQQGSNEQFFGPGTRLTVL.

The chain combines TRBV28 with TRBJ1-2, with 7 bases matching TRBD1. V was pared by 6 bases and J by 2 bases, with 6 bases of the junction left unmatched. CDR3 length: 14 amino acids. Germline V gene sequence: CDR1 MDHEN, CDR2 SYDVKM. The CDR3 spells CASSVGTANYGYTF. CDR3 in DNA: TGTGCCAGCAGCGTAGGGACAGCGAACTATGGCTACACCTTC.